The 21 T cell receptor beta chains reported below all come from one sample, sequenced in a study of shared clonotypes between healthy human individuals. Sequencing used immunoSEQ multiplex PCR; TCRdb keeps in-frame clones, though not all of them. The sample lists some 1 million clones, about 74% seen once, with about 1.5% in the top ten. The sequenced sample consisted of memory CD4+ T cells sorted from blood. Noted subset: CD45RA-negative fraction. These receptors all come from a young man in good health.

The chain couples TRBV11-2 to TRBJ2-1; TRBD1 matches 8 bases. V dropped 5 bases and J dropped 6; count of bases not matched to a gene: 9. CDR3 length: 15 amino acids. Germline lookup yields CDR1 SGHAT and CDR2 FQNNGV. CDR3: CASSRNPTGGNEQFF. The CDR3 nucleotides read TGTGCCAGCAGCCGAAATCCAACAGGGGGCAATGAGCAGTTCTTC. Using reference TRBV11-2 and TRBJ2-1 for the parts outside the CDR3, the full variable domain is EAGVAQSPRYKIIEKRQSVAFWCNPISGHATLYWYQQILGQGPKLLIQFQNNGVVDDSQLPKDRFSAERLKGVDSTLKIQPAKLEDSAVYLCASSRNPTGGNEQFFGPGTRLTVL.

The V and J genes are TRBV10-1 and TRBJ2-1; D possibly corresponds to TRBD1 (6 bases). Trimming stripped 4 bases from V and 4 bases from J, with 8 bases between. This CDR3 has 13 amino acids. From germline, CDR1 is WNHNN and CDR2 SYGVQD (reference sequence). Here the CDR3 reads CASSADRYNEQFF. The CDR3 DNA sequence: TGCGCCAGCAGTGCAGACAGGTACAATGAGCAGTTCTTC.

V usage is TRBV4-3 and J usage is TRBJ2-7, with 10 bases that match TRBD1. CDR3 length: 15 amino acids. Germline CDR1 LGHNA, CDR2 YSLEER. J lost 3 bases, V lost 4 bases, and 6 bases had no gene match. CDR3 protein: CASSRAGQGIYEQYF. The CDR3 region has the DNA TGCGCCAGCAGCCGCGCGGGACAGGGGATCTACGAGCAGTACTTC.

This clone was seen a single time. The rearrangement joins TRBV4-3 to TRBJ1-2; possibly TRBD1 for D (6 bases). Trimming shortened V by 1 base and J by 0 bases, and 9 bases separated the two germline ends. From germline, CDR1 is LGHNA and CDR2 YSLEER. This CDR3 has 15 residues. This CDR3 reads CASSQGTAANYGYTF. As DNA, the CDR3 is TGCGCCAGCAGCCAAGGGACAGCTGCTAACTATGGCTACACCTTC.

The chain couples TRBV19 to TRBJ2-2; 8 bases align to TRBD2. With V trimmed by 2 bases and J by 6 bases, 2 bases remained unmatched. This CDR3 has 14 amino acids. Germline CDR1 LNHDA, CDR2 SQIVND (reference sequence). The CDR3 region has the DNA TGTGCCAGTAGTATATTCGGGGGGGCCGGGGAGCTGTTTTTT. This encodes CASSIFGGAGELFF.

The chain employs TRBV5-1 and TRBJ2-5, with TRBD1 as a possible D gene (5 bases). The J call could be wrong; TRBJ2-7 is a better fit for the DNA end. The CDR3 covers 13 residues. Per the germline V gene, CDR1 is SGHRS and CDR2 is YFSETQ. The CDR3 nucleotides read TGCGCCAGCAGTAGGGGCAGGGACTACGAGCAGTACTTC. Its translation: CASSRGRDYEQYF.

The rearrangement joins TRBV28 to TRBJ1-5; D is undetermined. Germline CDR1 reads MDHEN; CDR2 reads SYDVKM. The V and J ends lost 6 bases and 9 bases respectively, with 15 bases between them. The CDR3 consists of 13 residues. CDR3 DNA: TGTGCCAGCAGCCGGATGGCGAGCGGGCCCCAGCATTTT. This gives the protein CASSRMASGPQHF.

The chain is built from TRBV28 and TRBJ1-1; unclear D gene. Trimming pared 2 bases from V and 10 bases from J, leaving 11 bases between. This CDR3 comprises 12 residues. The V gene's germline CDR1 is MDHEN and CDR2 SYDVKM. Written as DNA, the CDR3 is TGTGCCAGCAGTTTAGTCGGCATAGGAGCTTTCTTT. Protein sequence: CASSLVGIGAFF.

The V call is TRBV28, the J call TRBJ2-7, with TRBD2 matching over 9 bases. Germline assignment: CDR1 MDHEN and CDR2 SYDVKM. This CDR3 is 15 amino acids long. V lost 8 bases and J lost 3; bases outside the gene matches: 11. The CDR3 loop is CASWESSSGVYEQYF. The CDR3 coding sequence is TGTGCCAGCTGGGAGTCCTCTAGCGGGGTCTACGAGCAGTACTTC.

This clone was detected once. The V call is TRBV18, the J call TRBJ1-2; D might be TRBD1 (5 bases). The CDR3 sequence is 15 residues long. The germline V gene encodes CDR1 KGHSH and CDR2 LQKENI. The V gene lost 3 bases and the J gene lost 5 bases, with 16 bases spanning the gap. The CDR3 nucleotides read TGTGCCAGCTCACCGCCGACAGACTCCGGGTATGGCTACACCTTC. This translates into CASSPPTDSGYGYTF.

CDR3 bases: TGCGCCAGCAGTATGGACCCCGCCCGGGAGCTGTTTTTT. This codes for CASSMDPARELFF. V gene TRBV10-2 combines with J gene TRBJ2-2; D is unclear. Trimming stripped 5 bases from V and 9 bases from J, with 13 bases between. The CDR3 length is 13 residues. Germline V gene lookup returns CDR1 WSHSY and CDR2 SAAADI.

The rearrangement links TRBV30 to TRBJ1-4, with 9 bases matching TRBD1. This CDR3 contains 13 residues. CDR1 is GTSNPN, CDR2 SVGIG, per germline (reference sequence). J lost 7 bases, V lost 1 base, and 1 base had no gene match. In DNA form, the CDR3 reads TGTGCCTGGAGTGGACAGGGGGTTGAAAAACTGTTTTTT. It yields the protein CAWSGQGVEKLFF.

This clone was detected only a few times. This rearrangement joins TRBV28 to TRBJ2-3, with unresolved D. The V and J ends lost 5 bases and 4 bases respectively, with 10 bases between them. Germline V CDR1 and CDR2: MDHEN, SYDVKM. The CDR3 is 13 residues long. CDR3 coding DNA: TGTGCCAGCAGTCTGACGAGCTCAGATACGCAGTATTTT. Its translation is CASSLTSSDTQYF.

The chain has TRBV9 and TRBJ2-3, with D unclear. The CDR3 runs to 14 residues. V was shortened by 0 bases and J by 0 bases, with 5 bases between the two germline ends. CDR1 SGDLS and CDR2 YYNGEE come from the germline V gene. The CDR3 loop reads CASSVGASTDTQYF. The DNA of the CDR3 is TGTGCCAGCAGCGTAGGAGCGAGCACAGATACGCAGTATTTT.

The chain's CDR3 is CASSLGNGGSGELFF. The DNA of the CDR3 is TGTGCCAGCAGCTTAGGGAACGGAGGATCCGGGGAGCTGTTTTTT. This sequence joins TRBV11-3 and TRBJ2-2; a possible D gene is TRBD2 (5 bases). There are 15 residues in the CDR3. V lost 1 base and J 6 bases, leaving 12 bases between the germline ends. Germline V gene lookup returns CDR1 SGHNT and CDR2 YENEEA.

V is TRBV7-9 and J is TRBJ2-2; 9 bases agree with TRBD2. Germline V gene data show CDR1 as SEHNR and CDR2 as FQNEAQ (reference sequence). The V and J ends lost 10 bases and 6 bases, in that order; junction bases with no gene match: 18. CDR3 size: 17 residues. The CDR3 reads CATQIAGVGIFAGELFF. Written as DNA, the CDR3 is TGTGCCACCCAGATAGCGGGAGTTGGAATCTTTGCCGGGGAGCTGTTTTTT. Using reference TRBV7-9 and TRBJ2-2 for the parts outside the CDR3, the full variable domain is DTGVSQNPRHKITKRGQNVTFRCDPISEHNRLYWYRQTLGQGPEFLTYFQNEAQLEKSRLLSDRFSAERPKGSFSTLEIQRTEQGDSAMYLCATQIAGVGIFAGELFFGEGSRLTVL.

V usage is TRBV23-1 and J usage is TRBJ1-2; 9 bases align to TRBD1. TRBV23-1 is an ORF, and what it does is uncertain. The CDR3 is made up of 17 amino acids. The V and J ends lost 1 base and 4 bases, in that order; junction bases with no gene match: 10. CDR3 bases: TGCGCCAGCAGTCAATTGGGGACAGGGAGCGGGGTCTATGGCTACACCTTC. Amino acid sequence: CASSQLGTGSGVYGYTF.

V usage is TRBV5-1 and J usage is TRBJ2-6, with a possible D match to TRBD2 (6 bases). Germline V gene lookup returns CDR1 SGHRS and CDR2 YFSETQ. Trimming pared 1 base from V and 3 bases from J, leaving 23 bases between. CDR3 length: 20 amino acids. The CDR3 sequence is CASSLRGLEGPARGANVLTF. The CDR3 DNA reads as TGCGCCAGCAGCTTGAGAGGGTTGGAGGGCCCGGCGCGTGGGGCCAACGTCCTGACTTTC.

This clone occurred a few times. The chain recombines TRBV9 with TRBJ2-6; 8 positions match TRBD1. The CDR3 is made up of 18 amino acids. CDR1 is SGDLS, CDR2 YYNGEE, per germline. V lost 3 bases to trimming and J lost 0 bases; unmatched junction nucleotides: 8. This CDR3 reads CASSERGTGRSGANVLTF. The CDR3 DNA is TGTGCCAGCAGCGAGAGAGGGACAGGCCGCTCTGGGGCCAACGTCCTGACTTTC.

The V and J genes are TRBV5-1 and TRBJ1-2; TRBD1 is a possible D gene (5 bases). Deletions cut 0 bases from V and 2 bases from J, with 8 bases between. Germline values: CDR1 SGHRS, CDR2 YFSETQ. There are 14 residues in the CDR3. The CDR3 sequence: CASSLVGENYGYTF. The CDR3 DNA sequence: TGCGCCAGCAGCTTGGTAGGGGAGAACTATGGCTACACCTTC.

As concerns this clone: Different DNA sequences within this sample yield the same CDR3. The chain combines TRBV18 with TRBJ2-2; TRBD1 might be the D (5 bases). CDR3 length: 15 amino acids. Trimming removed 3 bases at V and 2 bases at J, with 10 bases between. Per the germline V gene, CDR1 is KGHSH and CDR2 is LQKENI. CDR3 in amino acids: CASSPGQGNTGELFF. CDR3 DNA sequence: TGTGCCAGCTCACCGGGCCAGGGTAACACCGGGGAGCTGTTTTTT.